Following are 14 T cell receptor beta chains from one sample sequenced in a study of blood T cell repertoires in COVID-19. Profiling relied on immunoSEQ multiplex PCR, and the TCRdb table lists in-frame clones only, not all of them. Here the sample spans roughly 200,000 clones, about 76% being singletons. The source material was peripheral blood. The receptors shown here come from a woman aged 45-65 years with active or convalescent COVID-19.

The chain combines TRBV13 with TRBJ2-1, with 12 positions matching TRBD2. V lost 5 bases to trimming and J lost 7 bases; unmatched junction nucleotides: 6. This CDR3 contains 15 residues. Germline CDR1 PRHDT, CDR2 FYEKMQ (reference sequence). This chain's CDR3 is CASSPSGGAGNEQFF. As DNA, the CDR3 is TGTGCCAGCAGCCCTAGCGGGGGGGCGGGGAATGAGCAGTTCTTC.

In this sample, this clone turned up a few times. The chain combines TRBV2 with TRBJ2-3; 8 nucleotides agree with TRBD1. This CDR3 is built from 15 residues. CDR1 SNHLY and CDR2 FYNNEI come from the germline V gene. The V segment lost 4 bases and the J segment 2 bases; nucleotides outside the gene matches: 5. DNA of the CDR3: TGTGCCAGCAGTGGAGACAGGGGATTCACAGATACGCAGTATTTT. Translating it yields CASSGDRGFTDTQYF.

J is TRBJ1-2 and V is TRBV30, with TRBD1 as a possible D gene (6 bases). Germline-derived CDR1 and CDR2 are GTSNPN and SVGIG (reference sequence). CDR3 length equals 15 residues. The V and J ends lost 1 base and 5 bases respectively, with 17 bases between them. The CDR3 reads CAWSAWTVQGYGYTF. The CDR3 nucleotides read TGTGCCTGGAGTGCGTGGACAGTCCAGGGTTATGGCTACACCTTC.

The V gene is TRBV6-5, the J gene TRBJ2-5; tentatively, D is TRBD2 (7 bases). The CDR3 totals 13 residues. Trimming removed 6 bases at V and 4 bases at J, with 12 bases between. Per germline, CDR1 MNHEY and CDR2 SVGAGI. The CDR3 region has the DNA TGTGCCAGCAGCGCGGGGGCAGGAGAGACCCAGTACTTC. Protein sequence: CASSAGAGETQYF.

This clone was seen once. The chain employs TRBV5-4 and TRBJ2-7; TRBD1 is a possible D gene (6 bases). The CDR3 consists of 15 residues. V lost 0 bases and J lost 3, with 13 bases in between. Germline V gene sequence: CDR1 SGHNT, CDR2 YYREEE (reference sequence). The CDR3 DNA follows: TGTGCCAGCAGCTTGGCCGTGGGACAAGGCTACGAGCAGTACTTC. Amino acid sequence: CASSLAVGQGYEQYF. The variable domain in full, with the rest retrieved from reference TRBV5-4 and TRBJ2-7, is ETGVTQSPTHLIKTRGQQVTLRCSSQSGHNTVSWYQQALGQGPQFIFQYYREEENGRGNFPPRFSGLQFPNYSSELNVNALELDDSALYLCASSLAVGQGYEQYFGPGTRLTVT.

V usage is TRBV7-2 and J usage is TRBJ2-3, with TRBD1 matching 8 bases. Germline CDR1 and CDR2: SGHTA and FQGNSA. V was pared by 5 bases and J by 5 bases, with 6 bases of the junction left unmatched. This CDR3 is built from 14 residues. CDR3 residues: CASSPDRARDTQYF. The CDR3, as DNA: TGTGCCAGCAGCCCGGACAGGGCGAGAGATACGCAGTATTTT.

The J gene is TRBJ1-6, the V gene TRBV7-9; 7 bases align to TRBD1. After removal of 5 bases from V and 7 bases from J, the junction contained 8 bases not matched to a gene. Germline CDR1 reads SEHNR; CDR2 reads FQNEAQ (reference sequence). This CDR3 spans 15 amino acids. CDR3 nucleotides: TGTGCCAGCAGCCCCTCCGGGACAGACAATTCACCCCTCCACTTT. This encodes CASSPSGTDNSPLHF.

The J gene is TRBJ2-1, the V gene TRBV10-3; D is ambiguous. Germline V gene lookup returns CDR1 ENHRY and CDR2 SYGVKD. The CDR3 loop spans 13 amino acids. V shed 6 bases and J shed 2 bases, with 8 bases lying between them. The CDR3: CAISREAYNEQFF. CDR3 DNA sequence: TGTGCCATCAGCCGTGAGGCCTACAATGAGCAGTTCTTC.

V and J are TRBV5-6 and TRBJ1-2, with no clear D. The CDR3 is made up of 13 amino acids. Germline V gene sequence: CDR1 SGHDT, CDR2 YYEEEE. Trimming removed 3 bases from V and 5 bases from J, with 11 bases in between. The CDR3: CASSSLAGYGYTF. DNA of the CDR3: TGTGCCAGCAGCTCCCTGGCCGGGTATGGCTACACCTTC.

This sequence joins TRBV7-9 and TRBJ1-1; 8 nucleotides align to TRBD1. The CDR3 runs 14 residues. The germline gives CDR1 SEHNR, CDR2 FQNEAQ (reference sequence). Losses at the gene ends were 6 bases for V and 1 base for J; bases not matched to a gene: 4. The CDR3: CASRPTGGNTEAFF. The CDR3 DNA is TGTGCCAGCAGACCCACAGGGGGGAACACTGAAGCTTTCTTT.

This clone was counted a few times. The chain joins TRBV7-2 to TRBJ1-2, with D possibly TRBD1 on 6 matching bases. Germline V lookup: CDR1 SGHTA, CDR2 FQGNSA. V was clipped by 1 base and J by 4 bases, with 13 bases between them. The CDR3 sequence is 15 residues long. The CDR3 reads CASSLGQGYSYGYTF. The DNA of the CDR3 is TGTGCCAGCAGCTTAGGGCAGGGGTATTCCTATGGCTACACCTTC.

The V and J genes are TRBV28 and TRBJ1-2; D gene uncertain. The CDR3 contains 13 residues. Germline values: CDR1 MDHEN, CDR2 SYDVKM. The germline V and J ends were trimmed by 6 bases and 2 bases, with 10 bases remaining between them. For the CDR3, the DNA is TGTGCCAGCAGCCCTGGCAGGAACTATGGCTACACCTTC. Translating it yields CASSPGRNYGYTF.

J is TRBJ1-2 and V is TRBV3-1 (or the pseudogene TRBV3-2); TRBD1 is a possible D gene (5 bases). The CDR3 has 15 residues. The V end was cut by 2 bases, the J end by 4 bases, with 14 bases between. Germline V lookup: CDR1 LGHDT, CDR2 YNNKEL (reference sequence). CDR3 residues: CASSQLDPQVYGYTF. The DNA for the CDR3 is TGTGCCAGCAGCCAATTGGACCCACAGGTCTATGGCTACACCTTC.

V usage is TRBV3-1 (or the pseudogene TRBV3-2) and J usage is TRBJ2-5; the D is unclear. Germline V gene sequence: CDR1 LGHDT, CDR2 YNNKEL (reference sequence). Between the trimmed V and J ends, which lost 7 bases and 5 bases, there was a span of 14 bases. The CDR3 consists of 13 residues. As DNA, the CDR3 is TGTGCCAGCACTGACGCGGCGCGGGAGACCCAGTACTTC. Amino acids: CASTDAARETQYF.